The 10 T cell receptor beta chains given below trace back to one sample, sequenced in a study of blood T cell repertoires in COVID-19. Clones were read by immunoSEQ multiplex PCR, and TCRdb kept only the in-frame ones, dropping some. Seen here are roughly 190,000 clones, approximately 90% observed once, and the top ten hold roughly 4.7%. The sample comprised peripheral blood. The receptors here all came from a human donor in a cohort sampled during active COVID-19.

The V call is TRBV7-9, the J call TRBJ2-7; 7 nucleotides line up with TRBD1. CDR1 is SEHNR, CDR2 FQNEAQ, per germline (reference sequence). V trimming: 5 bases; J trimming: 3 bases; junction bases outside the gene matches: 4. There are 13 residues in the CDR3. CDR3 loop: CASSPSGGYEQYF. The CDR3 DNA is TGTGCCAGCAGCCCGTCAGGGGGCTACGAGCAGTACTTC.

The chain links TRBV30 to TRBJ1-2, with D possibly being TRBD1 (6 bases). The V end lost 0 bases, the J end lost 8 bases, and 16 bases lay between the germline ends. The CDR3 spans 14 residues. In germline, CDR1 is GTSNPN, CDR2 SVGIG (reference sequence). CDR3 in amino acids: CAWSVQGRAWGYTF. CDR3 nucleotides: TGTGCCTGGAGTGTACAGGGACGGGCTTGGGGCTACACCTTC.

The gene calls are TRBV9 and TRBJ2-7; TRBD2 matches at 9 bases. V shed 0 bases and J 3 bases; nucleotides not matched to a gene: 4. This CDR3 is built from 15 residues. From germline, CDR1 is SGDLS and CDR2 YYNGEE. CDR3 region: CASSVGLAGIYEQYF. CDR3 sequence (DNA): TGTGCCAGCAGCGTAGGTCTAGCGGGGATCTACGAGCAGTACTTC. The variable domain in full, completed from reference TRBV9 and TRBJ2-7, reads DSGVTQTPKHLITATGQRVTLRCSPRSGDLSVYWYQQSLDQGLQFLIQYYNGEERAKGNILERFSAQQFPDLHSELNLSSLELGDSALYFCASSVGLAGIYEQYFGPGTRLTVT.

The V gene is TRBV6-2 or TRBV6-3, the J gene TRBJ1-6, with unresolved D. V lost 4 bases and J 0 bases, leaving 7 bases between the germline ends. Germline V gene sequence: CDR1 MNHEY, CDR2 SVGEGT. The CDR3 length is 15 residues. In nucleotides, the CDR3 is TGTGCCAGCAGTTTGTCGAGCTCCTATAATTCACCCCTCCACTTT. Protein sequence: CASSLSSSYNSPLHF.

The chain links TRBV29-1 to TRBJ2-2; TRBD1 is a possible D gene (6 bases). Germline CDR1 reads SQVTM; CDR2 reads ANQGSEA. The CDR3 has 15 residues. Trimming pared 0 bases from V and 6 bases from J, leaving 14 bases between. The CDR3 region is CSVEDRGGAPGELFF. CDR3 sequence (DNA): TGCAGCGTTGAAGATCGTGGGGGCGCACCCGGGGAGCTGTTTTTT.

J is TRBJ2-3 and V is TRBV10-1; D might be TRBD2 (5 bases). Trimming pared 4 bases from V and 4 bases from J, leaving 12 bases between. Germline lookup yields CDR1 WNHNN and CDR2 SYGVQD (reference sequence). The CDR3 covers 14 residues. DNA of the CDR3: TGCGCCAGCAGTGGGCCAGGACTGGCAGATACGCAGTATTTT. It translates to CASSGPGLADTQYF.

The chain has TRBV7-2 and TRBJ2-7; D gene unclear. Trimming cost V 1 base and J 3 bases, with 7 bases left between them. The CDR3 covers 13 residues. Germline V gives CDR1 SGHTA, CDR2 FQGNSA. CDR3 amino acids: CASSLVHIYEQYF. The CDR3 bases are TGTGCCAGCAGCTTAGTACACATCTACGAGCAGTACTTC.

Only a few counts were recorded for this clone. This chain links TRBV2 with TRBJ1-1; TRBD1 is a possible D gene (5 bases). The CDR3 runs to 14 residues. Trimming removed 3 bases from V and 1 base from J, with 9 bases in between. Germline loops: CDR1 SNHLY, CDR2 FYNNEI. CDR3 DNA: TGTGCCAGCAGTGACGGCAGGGCGAACACTGAAGCTTTCTTT. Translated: CASSDGRANTEAFF.

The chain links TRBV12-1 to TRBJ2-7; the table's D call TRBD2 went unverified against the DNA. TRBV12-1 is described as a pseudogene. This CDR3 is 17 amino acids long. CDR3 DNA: TGTGCCAGCAGCTTTAGGAGGGAGGGCTGGGTGTCCTACGAGCAGTACTTC. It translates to CASSFRREGWVSYEQYF.

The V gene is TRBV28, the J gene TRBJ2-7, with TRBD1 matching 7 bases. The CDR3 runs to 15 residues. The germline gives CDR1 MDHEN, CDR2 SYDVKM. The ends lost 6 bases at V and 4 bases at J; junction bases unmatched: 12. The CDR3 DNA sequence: TGTGCCAGCAGCACCTTGGACAGGTCGGGATACGAGCAGTACTTC. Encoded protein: CASSTLDRSGYEQYF.